These T cell receptor beta chains were read from a single sample in a study of CD8 T cells in Susac syndrome. TCRdb re-called the immunoSEQ multiplex PCR reads through MiXCR, storing one row per CDR3 protein. The table includes 100,000 to 150,000 distinct CDR3 sequences, around 95% detected once. The sequencing sample was made of CD4+ T cells from PBMCs. These receptors were taken from a human donor in good health. The CDR3 runs from the conserved cysteine through the conserved F or W. Each record gives: D gene, J gene, V gene, clone size, CDR3 protein. A D gene is named only where the DNA matches it firmly. Some rows mark clone size as missing; the rest say once, few, many or name a class of expanded clone.

d_call: -; j_call: TRBJ2-5; v_call: TRBV9; clone_size: -; cdr3_aa: CASSDWTEETQYF
d_call: -; j_call: TRBJ2-1; v_call: TRBV5-1; clone_size: -; cdr3_aa: CASSLVGAIYNEQFF
d_call: -; j_call: TRBJ1-1; v_call: TRBV29-1; clone_size: -; cdr3_aa: CSGKQGLTEAFF
d_call: TRBD2; j_call: TRBJ2-5; v_call: TRBV5-1; clone_size: -; cdr3_aa: CASSLTSGRVVETQYF
d_call: -; j_call: TRBJ1-2; v_call: TRBV5-6; clone_size: -; cdr3_aa: CASSLGQTDYGYTF
d_call: TRBD2; j_call: TRBJ2-7; v_call: TRBV2; clone_size: -; cdr3_aa: CASSGGAGPLYEQYF
d_call: -; j_call: TRBJ1-1; v_call: TRBV2; clone_size: -; cdr3_aa: CATPGWVTEAFF
d_call: TRBD2; j_call: TRBJ2-5; v_call: TRBV7-2; clone_size: -; cdr3_aa: CASSLGGLAGGVTQYF
d_call: -; j_call: TRBJ2-1; v_call: TRBV3-1; clone_size: -; cdr3_aa: CASSPGNEQFF
d_call: TRBD1; j_call: TRBJ1-2; v_call: TRBV2; clone_size: -; cdr3_aa: CASSGQGPHYGYTF
d_call: -; j_call: TRBJ2-7; v_call: TRBV5-6; clone_size: -; cdr3_aa: CASSPRSGRNYEQYF
d_call: -; j_call: TRBJ2-6; v_call: TRBV6-1; clone_size: -; cdr3_aa: CASSPLDAGSRSPGANVLTF
d_call: TRBD1; j_call: TRBJ1-1; v_call: TRBV19; clone_size: -; cdr3_aa: CASSLPGTGIGEAFF
d_call: TRBD2; j_call: TRBJ2-4; v_call: TRBV4-3; clone_size: -; cdr3_aa: CASSPGTSGRRGNIQYF
d_call: TRBD1; j_call: TRBJ1-1; v_call: TRBV6-2/TRBV6-3; clone_size: -; cdr3_aa: CASSIGTGEAFF
d_call: TRBD1; j_call: TRBJ1-2; v_call: TRBV20-1; clone_size: once; cdr3_aa: CSVTGTANSGYTF
d_call: TRBD2; j_call: TRBJ2-5; v_call: TRBV29-1; clone_size: -; cdr3_aa: CSGEGLAGGETQYF
d_call: -; j_call: TRBJ1-3; v_call: TRBV5-6; clone_size: once; cdr3_aa: CASSYATGRSENTIYF
d_call: -; j_call: TRBJ2-5; v_call: TRBV29-1; clone_size: -; cdr3_aa: CSVNTDYPTGTQYF
d_call: -; j_call: TRBJ2-5; v_call: TRBV10-3; clone_size: -; cdr3_aa: CAISEEKGRKETQYF
d_call: -; j_call: TRBJ2-7; v_call: TRBV30; clone_size: once; cdr3_aa: CAESPKRLPPEQYF
d_call: TRBD1; j_call: TRBJ1-1; v_call: TRBV18; clone_size: -; cdr3_aa: CASTDRVGEAFF
d_call: TRBD2; j_call: TRBJ2-1; v_call: TRBV7-2; clone_size: -; cdr3_aa: CASSLALLAGPSEFF
d_call: -; j_call: TRBJ1-4; v_call: TRBV7-2; clone_size: -; cdr3_aa: CASSTRATNEKLFF
d_call: -; j_call: TRBJ2-7; v_call: TRBV30; clone_size: -; cdr3_aa: CAWSSHRDGQYF
d_call: TRBD1; j_call: TRBJ2-5; v_call: TRBV6-6; clone_size: -; cdr3_aa: CASSYGDRDQETQYF
d_call: -; j_call: TRBJ1-3; v_call: TRBV7-2; clone_size: -; cdr3_aa: CASTSGNGNTIYF
d_call: -; j_call: TRBJ1-2; v_call: TRBV4-3; clone_size: once; cdr3_aa: CASSQVVGNYGYTF
d_call: TRBD1; j_call: TRBJ1-1; v_call: TRBV6-5; clone_size: -; cdr3_aa: CASSLQGVWHTEAFF
d_call: TRBD2; j_call: TRBJ2-7; v_call: TRBV6-5; clone_size: -; cdr3_aa: CASSYLIGTSGSYEQYF
d_call: -; j_call: TRBJ2-7; v_call: TRBV29-1; clone_size: -; cdr3_aa: CSVEAGVRESHYEQYF
d_call: TRBD2; j_call: TRBJ2-1; v_call: TRBV7-8; clone_size: -; cdr3_aa: CASSSTSGASYNEQFF
d_call: -; j_call: TRBJ1-1; v_call: TRBV5-1; clone_size: -; cdr3_aa: CASSLAGGSPAFF
d_call: TRBD2; j_call: TRBJ2-1; v_call: TRBV25-1; clone_size: -; cdr3_aa: CASSAAGGPIHEQFF
d_call: -; j_call: TRBJ2-1; v_call: TRBV4-3; clone_size: -; cdr3_aa: CASRTGRAGYNEQFF
d_call: -; j_call: TRBJ2-4; v_call: TRBV16; clone_size: -; cdr3_aa: CASSQYVERAKNIQYF
d_call: -; j_call: TRBJ1-5; v_call: TRBV6-5; clone_size: -; cdr3_aa: CASQRGREQPQHF
d_call: -; j_call: TRBJ1-2; v_call: TRBV28; clone_size: -; cdr3_aa: CASTGNSYGYTF
d_call: -; j_call: TRBJ1-1; v_call: TRBV7-2; clone_size: -; cdr3_aa: CASSLGAGWENTEAFF
d_call: -; j_call: TRBJ1-1; v_call: TRBV29-1; clone_size: -; cdr3_aa: CSVDRRTTGLNTEAFF
d_call: -; j_call: TRBJ1-1; v_call: TRBV6-6; clone_size: -; cdr3_aa: CASTKGNREAFF
d_call: -; j_call: TRBJ1-1; v_call: TRBV6-2/TRBV6-3; clone_size: -; cdr3_aa: CASSRRDQAFF
d_call: TRBD2; j_call: TRBJ2-7; v_call: TRBV13; clone_size: -; cdr3_aa: CASKKRLASTYEQYF
d_call: -; j_call: TRBJ1-5; v_call: TRBV6-5; clone_size: -; cdr3_aa: CASSYSITEPQHF
d_call: -; j_call: TRBJ2-7; v_call: TRBV25-1; clone_size: -; cdr3_aa: CASSGRVPYEQYF